These 16 T cell receptor beta chains share one sample of origin, sequenced in a study of T cell responses to AZD1222 COVID-19 vaccine listed by TCRdb under 2021. Library prep was done by the immunoSEQ multiplex PCR assay. TCRdb mirrors the immuneACCESS table, restricted to in-frame sequences. Some clones are absent from its copies; in checked studies, under half trace to an unresolved V gene, and the reason for the others is unknown. The sample has roughly 160,000 clones on record, around 87% of them singletons. The ten biggest clones cover 6% to 8% of the sample. In light of the paper, this sample's time point label describes: baseline before first vaccination. The specimen was peripheral blood, collected on day 0 of AZD1222 vaccination. These receptors originate from an adult in good health.

The rearrangement links TRBV12-5 to TRBJ1-2; 7 bases align to TRBD1. The CDR3 totals 13 residues. V dropped 5 bases and J dropped 7; count of bases not matched to a gene: 7. The germline V gene has CDR1 LGHNT and CDR2 FRNRAP. The CDR3 region is CASGLRDSSGYTF. The CDR3 DNA reads as TGTGCTAGTGGTCTACGGGACAGTAGTGGCTACACCTTC.

The chain carries TRBV5-5 and TRBJ2-7, with 7 bases aligning to TRBD2. The V segment lost 0 bases and the J segment 4 bases; nucleotides outside the gene matches: 1. The CDR3 sequence is 13 residues long. Germline V gene sequence: CDR1 SGHKS, CDR2 YYEKEE (reference sequence). CDR3 DNA: TGTGCCAGCAGCTTGGGCGGGGGTTACGAGCAGTACGTC. This translates into CASSLGGGYEQYV.

Here the CDR3 DNA reads TGTGCCAGCAGTTTGTTCTGGGGAAGTCAAGAGACCCAGTACTTC. Encoded protein: CASSLFWGSQETQYF. V and J are TRBV28 and TRBJ2-5; D gene uncertain. This CDR3 contains 15 residues. V was pared by 3 bases and J by 2 bases, with 13 bases between. Germline V CDR1 and CDR2: MDHEN, SYDVKM.

The chain has TRBV5-4 and TRBJ1-4, with D uncertain. The germline V and J ends were trimmed by 4 bases and 8 bases, with 15 bases remaining between them. The CDR3 spans 14 residues. Germline lookup yields CDR1 SGHNT and CDR2 YYREEE (reference sequence). The CDR3 region is CASSIADRREKLFF. For the CDR3, the DNA is TGTGCCAGCAGCATAGCGGACCGACGGGAAAAACTGTTTTTT.

V usage is TRBV5-1 and J usage is TRBJ2-7; 7 bases are shared with TRBD1. J was trimmed by 3 bases and V by 4 bases; bases with no gene match: 7. The germline V gene has CDR1 SGHRS and CDR2 YFSETQ. The CDR3 has 14 amino acids. CDR3 nucleotides: TGCGCCAGCAGCCCACCGACAGGGCTCTACGAGCAGTACTTC. Amino acid sequence: CASSPPTGLYEQYF.

The chain recombines TRBV9 with TRBJ1-4, with 9 bases fitting TRBD1. The CDR3 is made up of 15 amino acids. Trimming at V came to 4 bases and at J to 4 bases, leaving 5 bases not matched to a gene. Germline V gene sequence: CDR1 SGDLS, CDR2 YYNGEE. The CDR3 loop reads CASSPRDRDNEKLFF. The CDR3 nucleotides are TGTGCCAGCAGCCCGCGGGACAGGGATAATGAAAAACTGTTTTTT.

The V and J genes are TRBV7-2 and TRBJ2-7, with 8 bases identical to TRBD1. Germline CDR1 and CDR2: SGHTA and FQGNSA. Unmatched junction bases numbered 3, after V lost 5 bases and J lost 3 bases. The CDR3 runs 13 residues. The CDR3 coding sequence is TGTGCCAGCAGCAAGGGACAGGACTACGAGCAGTACTTC. Translation: CASSKGQDYEQYF.

The CDR3 region is CASSSTGSLNEQFF. The DNA for the CDR3 is TGTGCCAGTAGTTCTACAGGTTCACTCAATGAGCAGTTCTTC. The rearrangement links TRBV19 to TRBJ2-1; TRBD1 is a possible D gene (5 bases). The CDR3 has 14 amino acids. The V end was cut by 5 bases, the J end by 6 bases, with 14 bases between. CDR1 is LNHDA, CDR2 SQIVND, per germline (reference sequence).

The J gene is TRBJ1-6, the V gene TRBV14; weak D call: TRBD1 (5 bases). Deletions cut 0 bases from V and 8 bases from J, with 11 bases between. This CDR3 has 15 amino acids. Looked up from germline, CDR1 is SGHDN and CDR2 is FVKESK. CDR3: CASSQDPGMDSPLHF. The CDR3 DNA sequence: TGTGCCAGCAGCCAAGATCCAGGGATGGATTCACCCCTCCACTTT.

This rearrangement joins TRBV6-6 to TRBJ1-1; D might be TRBD1 (5 bases). From germline, CDR1 is MNHNY and CDR2 SVGAGI (reference sequence). Deletions cut 5 bases from V and 1 base from J, with 11 bases between. The CDR3 sequence is 14 residues long. The CDR3 here is CASSPGTANTEAFF. CDR3 coding DNA: TGTGCCAGCAGTCCCGGGACGGCGAACACTGAAGCTTTCTTT.

On this clone: At one of its ends the junction is not consistent with the germline gene, which may arise from a read error. The genes are TRBV6-5 and TRBJ1-1; D might be TRBD1 (6 bases). Germline V gene sequence: CDR1 MNHEY, CDR2 SVGAGI. The CDR3 has 14 amino acids. For the CDR3, the DNA is TGTGCCAGCAGTTACTCGATCCGGGACACCGAAGCTTTCTTT. This gives the protein CASSYSIRDTEAFF.

The genes are TRBV27 and TRBJ2-2, with 11 bases that match TRBD2. J was trimmed by 4 bases and V by 7 bases; bases with no gene match: 8. The CDR3 consists of 16 residues. Germline V gives CDR1 MNHEY, CDR2 SMNVEV (reference sequence). This CDR3 is CASNLSGGARTGELFF. In DNA form, the CDR3 reads TGTGCCAGCAACCTTAGCGGGGGGGCCCGCACCGGGGAGCTGTTTTTT.

V usage is TRBV2 and J usage is TRBJ1-1; D not resolved. The germline gives CDR1 SNHLY, CDR2 FYNNEI. Trimming left V 4 bases short and J 3 bases short, with 3 bases between. There are 11 residues in the CDR3. CDR3 sequence: CASSGDTEAFF. CDR3 sequence (DNA): TGTGCCAGCAGTGGGGACACTGAAGCTTTCTTT.

The CDR3 is CSASFRLAGTNTGELFF. The CDR3 region has the DNA TGCAGTGCTAGTTTCAGACTAGCGGGGACGAACACCGGGGAGCTGTTTTTT. The V gene is TRBV20-1, the J gene TRBJ2-2; 11 bases match TRBD2. The CDR3 spans 17 residues. The germline V gene has CDR1 DFQATT and CDR2 SNEGSKA (reference sequence). V dropped 3 bases and J dropped 0; count of bases not matched to a gene: 6.

This clone was counted once. The rearrangement joins TRBV7-9 to TRBJ2-1, with D tentatively TRBD2 (6 bases). V shed 6 bases and J shed 6 bases, with 21 bases lying between them. Germline lookup yields CDR1 SEHNR and CDR2 FQNEAQ (reference sequence). This CDR3 comprises 16 residues. The CDR3 sequence: CASRITRGKGTNEQFF. The CDR3 DNA reads TGTGCCAGCAGGATTACCCGGGGGAAGGGTACCAATGAGCAGTTCTTC.

The chain carries TRBV28 and TRBJ1-2; D is uncertain. The CDR3 runs to 14 residues. Germline loops: CDR1 MDHEN, CDR2 SYDVKM. Trimming removed 5 bases from V and 0 bases from J, with 10 bases in between. The CDR3 here is CASSVKTSNYGYTF. Written as DNA, the CDR3 is TGTGCCAGCAGTGTCAAGACATCTAACTATGGCTACACCTTC.